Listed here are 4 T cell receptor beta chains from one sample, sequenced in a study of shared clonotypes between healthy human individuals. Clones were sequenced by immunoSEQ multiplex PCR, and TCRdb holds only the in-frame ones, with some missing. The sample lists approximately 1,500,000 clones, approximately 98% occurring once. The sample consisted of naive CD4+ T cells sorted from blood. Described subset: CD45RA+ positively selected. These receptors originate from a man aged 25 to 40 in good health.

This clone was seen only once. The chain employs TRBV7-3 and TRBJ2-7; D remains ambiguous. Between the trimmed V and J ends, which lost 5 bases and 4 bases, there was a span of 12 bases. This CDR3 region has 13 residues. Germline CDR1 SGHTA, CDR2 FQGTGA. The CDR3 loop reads CASSPHWEYEQYF. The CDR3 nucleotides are TGTGCCAGCAGCCCTCACTGGGAATACGAGCAGTACTTC. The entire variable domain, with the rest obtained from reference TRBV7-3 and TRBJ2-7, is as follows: GAGVSQTPSNKVTEKGKYVELRCDPISGHTALYWYRQSLGQGPEFLIYFQGTGAADDSGLPNDRFFAVRPEGSVSTLKIQRTERGDSAVYLCASSPHWEYEQYFGPGTRLTVT.

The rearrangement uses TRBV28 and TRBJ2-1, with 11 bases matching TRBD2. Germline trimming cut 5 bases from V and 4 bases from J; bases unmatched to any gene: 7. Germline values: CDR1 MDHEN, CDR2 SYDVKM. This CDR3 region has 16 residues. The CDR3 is CASSVTSGMAYNEQFF. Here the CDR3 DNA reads TGTGCCAGCAGTGTGACTAGCGGGATGGCATACAATGAGCAGTTCTTC.

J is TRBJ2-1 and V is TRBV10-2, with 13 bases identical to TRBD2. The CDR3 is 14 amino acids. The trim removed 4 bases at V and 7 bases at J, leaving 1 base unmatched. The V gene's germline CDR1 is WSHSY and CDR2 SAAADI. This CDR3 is CASSATSGRNEQFF. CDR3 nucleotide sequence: TGCGCCAGCAGTGCGACTAGCGGGAGGAATGAGCAGTTCTTC.

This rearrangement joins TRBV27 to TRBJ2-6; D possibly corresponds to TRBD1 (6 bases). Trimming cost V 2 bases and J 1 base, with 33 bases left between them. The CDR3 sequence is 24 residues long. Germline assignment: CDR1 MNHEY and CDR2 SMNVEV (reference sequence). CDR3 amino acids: CASSLRVGAPNRTRQGSGANVLTF. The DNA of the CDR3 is TGTGCCAGCAGTTTAAGGGTGGGGGCGCCGAACAGAACTCGCCAGGGATCTGGGGCCAACGTCCTGACTTTC.